This is a list of T cell receptor beta chains from one sample in a study of T cell repertoires in cytomegalovirus infection. Each CDR3 protein is one row after TCRdb ran MiXCR on the reads. The data show about 150,000 distinct CDR3 sequences, 15% to 20% seen once. Sequenced input: CD8+ T cells from PBMCs. These receptors were taken from a human donor in good health (CMV status not recorded). Some clones in this sample may be carry-over from other donors' samples. Each CDR3 is given with its conserved first and last residue. The D gene is left open where the match is weak. Clone size is shown for a subset of rows, as once, few, many or a class of expanded clone.

TRBJ1-1,TRBV7-3,NA,NA,CASSLRGGEGFGTEAFF,TGTGCCAGCAGCTTGAGAGGGGGGGAAGGTTTCGGGACTGAAGCTTTCTTT
TRBJ2-2,TRBV7-8,NA,NA,CASSQVRLNTGELFF,TGTGCCAGCAGCCAGGTGCGGCTTAACACCGGGGAGCTGTTTTTT
TRBJ2-1,TRBV6-2/TRBV6-3,NA,TRBD1,CASSLAGTGFNEQFF,TGTGCCAGCAGCCTCGCCGGGACAGGGTTCAATGAGCAGTTCTTC
TRBJ2-5,TRBV7-9,once,NA,CASNLLDGETQYF,TGTGCCAGCAACCTGCTAGACGGAGAGACCCAGTACTTC
TRBJ2-4,TRBV29-1,NA,NA,CSAFATAKNIQYF,TGCAGCGCTTTCGCTACAGCCAAAAACATTCAGTACTTC
TRBJ2-1,TRBV7-9,few,NA,CASSLSLGPETFNEQFF,TGTGCCAGCAGCTTAAGCCTCGGACCAGAGACGTTCAATGAGCAGTTCTTC
TRBJ2-2,TRBV12-3/TRBV12-4,few,NA,CASSFAGIRITGELFF,TGTGCCAGCAGTTTTGCAGGGATTAGAATCACCGGGGAGCTGTTTTTT
TRBJ2-2,TRBV29-1,NA,NA,CSVEEAVAGRPGELFF,TGCAGCGTTGAAGAGGCTGTGGCGGGTCGGCCCGGGGAGCTGTTTTTT
TRBJ2-3,TRBV6-6,few,NA,CASSYSFLGKGTDTQYF,TGTGCCAGCAGTTACTCGTTTTTGGGAAAAGGCACAGATACGCAGTATTTT
TRBJ1-2,TRBV12-3/TRBV12-4,NA,NA,CASRLGQVGYTF,TGTGCCAGCCGCCTAGGGCAGGTTGGCTACACCTTC
TRBJ1-1,TRBV5-6,NA,NA,CASTSRREYTEAFF,TGTGCCAGCACCTCCAGAAGGGAGTACACTGAAGCTTTCTTT
TRBJ1-3,TRBV7-2,medium-sized,NA,CASSLYPDPGNTIYF,TGTGCCAGCAGCTTATATCCGGACCCTGGAAACACCATATATTTT
TRBJ2-3,TRBV11-2,few,TRBD2,CASSRSTSVMPDTQYF,TGTGCCAGCAGCCGCTCGACTAGCGTAATGCCAGATACGCAGTATTTT
TRBJ2-7,TRBV29-1,NA,TRBD1,CSAVGPGQGPYEQYF,TGCAGCGCTGTGGGGCCGGGACAGGGGCCCTACGAGCAGTACTTC
TRBJ2-1,TRBV6-2/TRBV6-3,few,NA,CASNLVRGESYNEQFF,TGTGCCAGCAACCTCGTGAGGGGGGAATCCTACAATGAGCAGTTCTTC
TRBJ2-2,TRBV7-8,few,NA,CASSLAAGLPLTGELFF,TGTGCCAGCAGCTTAGCGGCAGGATTGCCCCTCACCGGGGAGCTGTTTTTT
TRBJ2-3,TRBV12-3/TRBV12-4,NA,TRBD1,CASSFPGQDTDTQYF,TGTGCCAGCAGTTTCCCGGGACAGGACACAGATACGCAGTATTTT
TRBJ2-1,TRBV7-2,NA,TRBD2,CASSTLAVEQFF,TGTGCCAGCAGCACTCTAGCGGTAGAGCAGTTCTTC
TRBJ2-7,TRBV6-2/TRBV6-3,few,NA,CASSYEVVGDEQYF,TGTGCCAGCAGTTACGAAGTGGTGGGCGACGAGCAGTACTTC
TRBJ1-1,TRBV6-2/TRBV6-3,NA,NA,CASSYSGLDTEAFF,TGTGCCAGCAGTTACTCAGGGCTGGACACTGAAGCTTTCTTT
TRBJ2-3,TRBV5-6,NA,NA,CASSFGHRGTDTQYF,TGTGCCAGCAGCTTTGGACACCGGGGCACAGATACGCAGTATTTT
TRBJ2-1,TRBV6-2/TRBV6-3,NA,NA,CASSPGSFYNEQFF,TGTGCCAGCAGTCCCGGATCCTTCTACAATGAGCAGTTCTTC
TRBJ1-2,TRBV7-9,NA,NA,CASSFLQGKDRGYTF,TGTGCCAGCAGCTTTCTCCAGGGAAAGGACAGAGGCTACACCTTC
TRBJ2-7,TRBV27,few,TRBD2,CASSLGTSGGSYEQYF,TGTGCCAGCAGCCTTGGGACTAGCGGGGGTTCCTACGAGCAGTACTTC
TRBJ2-1,TRBV7-8,NA,TRBD2,CASSLARWGYSGGIPYNEQFF,TGTGCCAGCAGCTTAGCGCGGTGGGGTTATAGCGGGGGGATCCCCTACAATGAGCAGTTCTTC
TRBJ2-3,TRBV28,few,TRBD1,CASSDRGGDTQYF,TGTGCCAGCAGCGACAGGGGGGGAGATACGCAGTATTTT
TRBJ2-7,TRBV7-3,few,NA,CASSPGPQTREQYF,TGTGCCAGCAGCCCCGGACCCCAGACTAGAGAGCAGTACTTC
TRBJ2-2,TRBV19,NA,NA,CASTGDFGGTGELFF,TGTGCCAGTACCGGGGACTTCGGGGGAACCGGGGAGCTGTTTTTT
TRBJ1-2,TRBV12-3/TRBV12-4,NA,NA,CASSLRQEDYYGYTF,TGTGCCAGCAGCTTGAGACAGGAAGATTACTATGGCTACACCTTC
TRBJ1-2,TRBV29-1,few,TRBD1,CSVARDSRKGGGRSGYTF,TGCAGCGTTGCAAGGGACAGCCGAAAAGGGGGCGGTCGGTCTGGCTACACCTTC
TRBJ2-7,TRBV7-9,few,TRBD1,CASSPGGQGYEQYF,TGTGCCAGCAGCCCAGGGGGACAGGGCTACGAGCAGTACTTC
TRBJ1-2,TRBV4-1,NA,TRBD1,CASSQNTGGYGYTF,TGCGCCAGCAGCCAAAATACAGGGGGGTATGGCTACACCTTC
TRBJ2-7,TRBV7-9,NA,TRBD2,CASSSTAGGTYEQYF,TGTGCCAGCAGTTCCACCGCGGGGGGTACCTACGAGCAGTACTTC
TRBJ2-5,TRBV11-2,few,TRBD2,CASSAPLAAQETQYF,TGTGCCAGCAGCGCTCCACTAGCGGCGCAAGAGACCCAGTACTTC
TRBJ2-1,TRBV7-9,few,TRBD2,CASSLSGAWNEQFF,TGTGCCAGCAGCTTGAGCGGGGCATGGAATGAGCAGTTCTTC
TRBJ2-7,TRBV7-9,many,NA,CASSITLAGNPYEQYF,TGTGCCAGCAGCATAACCCTCGCAGGTAACCCCTACGAGCAGTACTTC
TRBJ2-7,TRBV7-8,few,NA,CASSWGPFSGTYEQYF,TGTGCCAGCAGCTGGGGACCGTTTAGCGGTACCTACGAGCAGTACTTC